This T cell receptor (beta chain) was sequenced for a study of blood T cell dynamics during melanoma immunotherapy. TCRdb's table, derived via immunoSEQ multiplex PCR, lists solely in-frame clones and lacks some. The repertoire has 25,000 to 35,000 clones, approximately 80% of them found once; the top ten carry 10%. Described time point: week 3, after first cycle of checkpoint inhibitor. This clonotype was sampled from a human donor with melanoma. Material: blood, obtained from a patient treated with checkpoint blockade.

The CDR3 protein is CASSLGAGPNEKLFF. The CDR3 DNA sequence: TGTGCCAGCAGCTTAGGGGCGGGTCCTAATGAAAAACTGTTTTTT. The chain has TRBV7-9 and TRBJ1-4, with unresolved D. V lost 1 base to trimming and J lost 3 bases, with 9 bases between them. The CDR3 is 15 residues long. Germline CDR1 and CDR2: SEHNR and FQNEAQ (reference sequence).